This T cell receptor beta chain was profiled in a study of shared clonotypes between healthy human individuals. Overall study results and limits: The represented genetic and exposure-history diversity was limited by the small number of donors.

This clone was seen more than once but under ten times. Its antigen is undetermined. Germline V gives CDR1 LNHDA, CDR2 SQIVND (reference sequence). There are 14 residues in the CDR3. Trimming stripped 6 bases from V and 2 bases from J, with 11 bases between. About 28,000 T cell genomes (about 0.3 ug DNA) went into each PBMC replicate. Unsorted PBMCs provided DNA that was sequenced on ten immunoSEQ deep assay plates. Per the original data handling: Without quality scores, immunoSEQ junctional reads could not be filtered like full-length reads. Sequenced by immunoSEQ multiplex PCR; TCRdb stores in-frame clones only, minus some. V, J and clone size are taken as reported in that table, and D and trimming were inferred from the DNA itself. The sample yields fewer than 650,000 clones, roughly four fifths seen once.

The origin of this receptor is a woman between 40 and 50 years old in good health. Some clones in this sample may be carry-over from other donors' samples. What was sequenced was PBMCs. The chain is built from TRBV19 and TRBJ2-1; TRBD2 might be the D (6 bases). The CDR3 nucleotides read TGTGCCAGTAGGCCGACTAGTACCTACAATGAGCAGTTCTTC. Residues: CASRPTSTYNEQFF. Looking up the rest from reference TRBV19 and TRBJ2-1 gives the full variable domain: DGGITQSPKYLFRKEGQNVTLSCEQNLNHDAMYWYRQDPGQGLRLIYYSQIVNDFQKGDIAEGYSVSREKKESFPLTVTSAQKNPTAFYLCASRPTSTYNEQFFGPGTRLTVL.